The source of this T cell receptor (beta chain) is a study of cytomegalovirus exposure and HLA in healthy donors. Regarding the study as a whole: The study reported that TCR beta sequences accurately predicted HLA-A and HLA-B alleles in most subjects.

The PCR employed 60 Vbeta primers together with 13 Jbeta primers. Only in-frame clones appear in the TCRdb table, and some are missing; sequencing was by immunoSEQ multiplex PCR. Here the sample spans more than 110,000 clones, roughly two thirds being singletons. Remarks on this clone: No antigen is known for it.

Sequenced sample: PBMCs. The sequence came from a middle-aged woman in good health and CMV-seronegative.

CDR3 sequence (DNA): TGTGCCAGCAGCCCGCCAGGGACAGACAACTATGGCTACACCTTC. Translating it yields CASSPPGTDNYGYTF. The genes are TRBV7-9 and TRBJ1-2, with 7 bases fitting TRBD1. The germline CDR1 and CDR2 sequences are SEHNR and FQNEAQ (reference sequence). This CDR3 comprises 15 residues. Trimming cost V 5 bases and J 2 bases; bases outside gene matches: 8.